The entry below gives a single TCR beta chain sequence along with its context. With 1 base removed from V and 4 bases from J, the gap between germline ends came to 11 bases. The V gene's germline CDR1 is LGHDT and CDR2 YNNKEL (reference sequence). There are 14 residues in the CDR3. The authors' processing: Nucleated cell number was recorded as an estimate derived from reference gene primer amplification. Generated by immunoSEQ multiplex PCR, the TCRdb table keeps only in-frame clones and is missing some. Clonal size and the V and J genes are those of that table, whereas D and trimming came from the DNA. The repertoire holds roughly 150,000 clones, with over 75% as singletons. This specimen belongs to a study of blood T cell repertoires in COVID-19. On the study more broadly: Donors in the United States, Italy and Spain gave samples during acute or convalescent COVID-19. In each case, the material was cDNA or gDNA derived from T cells, B-cell-depleted T cells, or PBMCs.

The chain combines TRBV3-1 (or the pseudogene TRBV3-2) with TRBJ2-7; weak D call: TRBD1 (6 bases). This receptor was obtained from a human donor in a cohort sampled during active COVID-19. Sample: peripheral blood. CDR3 residues: CASSQVVGQYEQYF. In DNA, the CDR3 is TGTGCCAGCAGCCAAGTAGTAGGACAGTACGAGCAGTACTTC.